The rows below give T cell receptor beta chains drawn from one sample of a study of cytomegalovirus exposure and HLA in healthy donors. Here immunoSEQ multiplex PCR was the method, and the copy in TCRdb shows in-frame clones only, minus some. The sample lists about 180,000 clones, 65% to 85% occurring once. Sequencing was performed on PBMCs. The receptors were sampled from a man aged 55 to 70 in good health and CMV-seronegative. Both conserved end residues are part of each CDR3. The D gene is left open where the match is weak. Only part of the rows carry a size: once, few, many, or a class if the clone is expanded.

>NA|TRBJ1-2|NA|TRBV5-1
TGCGCCAGCAGCCCGAGGGAAGGGGGTGGCTACCCCTTC
CASSPREGGGYPF
>TRBD1|TRBJ2-2|NA|TRBV4-1
TGCGCCAGCAGCCAATTTACAGGGGATAGTCGTACCGGGGAGCTGTTTTTT
CASSQFTGDSRTGELFF
>TRBD2|TRBJ2-5|NA|TRBV10-2
TGCGCCAGCAGTCCTCGACTAGCGGGGGAAACAGAGACCCAGTACTTC
CASSPRLAGETETQYF
>TRBD2|TRBJ2-7|few|TRBV6-1
TGTGCCACCACATGGGCGGGGGGTCCCTACGAGCAGTACTTC
CATTWAGGPYEQYF
>TRBD1|TRBJ2-7|NA|TRBV10-3
TGTGCCACCCGGACAGGCTCCTACGACGAGCAGTACTTC
CATRTGSYDEQYF
>NA|TRBJ1-3|NA|TRBV4-1
TGCGCCAGCAGCCAGGGATGGGGGGCTGGAAACACCATATATTTT
CASSQGWGAGNTIYF
>TRBD2|TRBJ2-1|NA|TRBV30
TGTGCCTGGAGTTGGGCGGGAGTAATCAATGAGCAGTTCTTC
CAWSWAGVINEQFF
>NA|TRBJ2-7|NA|TRBV5-1
TGCGCCAGCAGCTTGCGATCAGCGAGCTCCTACGAGCAGTACTTC
CASSLRSASSYEQYF
>NA|TRBJ1-2|NA|TRBV29-1
TGCAGCGTTGACGACCGGCAGGGGCACTATGGCTACACCTTC
CSVDDRQGHYGYTF
>TRBD2|TRBJ2-3|once|TRBV27
TGTGCCAGCAGTCACCCTAGCGGGAGCACAGATACGCAGTATTTT
CASSHPSGSTDTQYF
>TRBD1|TRBJ2-7|NA|TRBV7-9
TGTTGGGCTGGGACAGCCTACGAGCAGTACTTC
CWAGTAYEQYF
>TRBD1|TRBJ1-1|NA|TRBV27
TGTGCCAGTACCTCGTGGGACAGGCTCACTGAAGCTTTCTTT
CASTSWDRLTEAFF
>TRBD1|TRBJ1-5|NA|TRBV19
TGTGCCAGTAGTGCCTTGGCAGGGGGCTGGCAGCCCCAGCATTTT
CASSALAGGWQPQHF
>NA|TRBJ2-2|NA|TRBV25-1
TGTGCCAGCAAAAGTACTTCGTCCGGGGAGCTGTTTTTT
CASKSTSSGELFF
>TRBD2|TRBJ2-1|few|TRBV6-5
TGTGCCAGCAGTTACGAGACTAGCGGGAGGATGGATGAGCAGTTCTTC
CASSYETSGRMDEQFF
>TRBD1|TRBJ1-2|NA|TRBV15
TGTGCCACCAGCAGAACAGGGGGGGGCTACCCCTTC
CATSRTGGGYPF
>TRBD1|TRBJ1-4|NA|TRBV6-1
TGTGCCAGCAGTGGGGACGCCTCCGGGACAGTACGCCAAAAACTGTTTTTT
CASSGDASGTVRQKLFF
>NA|TRBJ2-7|NA|TRBV6-5
TGTGCCAGCAGTCAATTCACCTACGAGCAGTACTTC
CASSQFTYEQYF
>TRBD1|TRBJ2-5|NA|TRBV7-9
TGTGCCAGCAGCAAACGGGACAGGGAGAGAGAGACCCAGTACTTC
CASSKRDRERETQYF
>NA|TRBJ1-5|NA|TRBV5-1
TGCGCCAGCAGCTTCCAGGGCGATCAGCCCCAGAATTTT
CASSFQGDQPQNF
>TRBD1|TRBJ1-3|NA|TRBV6-5
TGTGCCAGCAGTTCGGTGGCAGGGGGCAGTGGAAACACCATATATTTT
CASSSVAGGSGNTIYF
>TRBD1|TRBJ1-1|NA|TRBV19
TGTGCCAGTAGTATTCTGGCGGGACAGGGGAGAACTGAAGCTTTCTTT
CASSILAGQGRTEAFF
>TRBD1|TRBJ1-4|NA|TRBV2
TGTGCCAGCAGCTCCCTCCTACCGGGACAGGGTCCTGAAAAACTGTTTTTT
CASSSLLPGQGPEKLFF
>NA|TRBJ1-2|NA|TRBV6-5
TGTGCCAGCAGTTACATGGGCGGGCAGGTTGGCTACACCTTC
CASSYMGGQVGYTF
>NA|TRBJ2-1|NA|TRBV30
TGTGCCTGGAGCTTGGGTCGGACTATATACAATGAGCAGTTCTTC
CAWSLGRTIYNEQFF
>NA|TRBJ2-1|NA|TRBV6-1
TGTGCCAGCAGTGAAAGCGGACCGGGTGAGCAGTTCTTC
CASSESGPGEQFF
>NA|TRBJ2-2|NA|TRBV25-1
TGTGCCAGCAGTGCCCTAACCACCGGGGAGCTGTTTTTT
CASSALTTGELFF
>TRBD1|TRBJ2-2|NA|TRBV7-2
TGTGCCAGCAGCTTAGCGAGGGGGCGCACGAACACCGGGGAGCTGTTTTTT
CASSLARGRTNTGELFF
>TRBD2|TRBJ2-1|NA|TRBV7-6
TGTGCCAGCAGCGTTGGACTAGCGTCCTACAATGAGCAGTTCTTC
CASSVGLASYNEQFF
>TRBD1|TRBJ2-1|NA|TRBV27
TGTGCCAGCAGTTTTAGGGTGACAGGGGACGGGGGTGAGCAGTTCTTC
CASSFRVTGDGGEQFF
>TRBD2|TRBJ2-3|once|TRBV27
TGTGCCAGCCGACTAGCGGCAGATACGCAGTATTTT
CASRLAADTQYF
>NA|TRBJ1-1|NA|TRBV4-3
TGCGCCAGCAGCCAAGACCCCCGAGGCACTGAAGCTTTCTTT
CASSQDPRGTEAFF
>NA|TRBJ2-7|NA|TRBV27
TGTGCCAGCAGTTCAACCCAAAAGGGGCACGAGCAGTACTTC
CASSSTQKGHEQYF
>TRBD1|TRBJ1-1|NA|TRBV5-4
TGTGCCAGCAGCGACCAGGGGGCGCAGGGCACTGAAGCTTTCTTT
CASSDQGAQGTEAFF
>NA|TRBJ2-7|NA|TRBV29-1
TGCAGCGTCATTACAGGGATCTACGAGCAGTACTTC
CSVITGIYEQYF
>TRBD1|TRBJ1-2|NA|TRBV30
TGTGCCTGGAGTGCGACAGGGGCCTATGGCTACACCTTC
CAWSATGAYGYTF
>NA|TRBJ1-3|NA|TRBV6-5
TGTGCCAGCAGCGCGAGGGTAGGCTCTGGAAACACCATATATTTT
CASSARVGSGNTIYF
>NA|TRBJ1-5|NA|TRBV28
TGTGCCAGCAGTTTACTTCAGGGGCATCAGCCCCAGCATTTT
CASSLLQGHQPQHF
>NA|TRBJ1-2|NA|TRBV20-1
TGCAGTGCTAGTCCTTTACGGGGCTACACCTTC
CSASPLRGYTF
>NA|TRBJ1-4|NA|TRBV2
TGTGCCAGCAGTGGGACAACGGTCAAGGAAAAACTGTTTTTT
CASSGTTVKEKLFF
>NA|TRBJ2-2|NA|TRBV30
TGTGCCTGGAGCCTTCGGCAGAGAGGCACCGGGGAGCTGTTTTTT
CAWSLRQRGTGELFF
>NA|TRBJ1-5|NA|TRBV7-2
TGTGCCAGCAGCCCGGACACCCGGAGGGATCAGCCCCAGCATTTT
CASSPDTRRDQPQHF
>TRBD1|TRBJ1-6|once|TRBV4-1
TGCGCCAGCAGCGAATGGACAGGGGGCGCGGATTCACCCCTCCACTTT
CASSEWTGGADSPLHF
>TRBD1|TRBJ1-1|few|TRBV9
TGTGCCAGCAGCGTAACATCAACAGGGGACACTGAAGCTTTCTTT
CASSVTSTGDTEAFF
>TRBD2|TRBJ2-1|NA|TRBV11-2
TGTGCCAGCAGCTTAAATAGCGGGGGATACAATGAGCAGTTCTTC
CASSLNSGGYNEQFF
>TRBD1|TRBJ2-7|NA|TRBV7-9
TGTGCCAGCAGTCCCGCGACAGGGGTGATCTCCGAGCAGTACTTC
CASSPATGVISEQYF
>NA|TRBJ2-7|NA|TRBV29-1
TGCAGCGTTGCCGAGTCTCAGGGCTACGAGCAGTACTTC
CSVAESQGYEQYF
>NA|TRBJ2-1|once|TRBV11-2
TGTGCCAGCAGCCAAGGTGGCGCGGGGAACTCCTACAATGAGCAGTTCTTC
CASSQGGAGNSYNEQFF
>TRBD2|TRBJ2-7|NA|TRBV7-2
TGTGCCAGCAGCCCGGGACTAGCGAACTACGAGCAGTACTTC
CASSPGLANYEQYF
>NA|TRBJ1-1|NA|TRBV6-1
TGTGCCTCCCGGGGTGGGGGGGGGTACACTGAAGCTTTCTTT
CASRGGGGYTEAFF
>NA|TRBJ1-5|few|TRBV19
TGTGCCAGTAGTATGGGGGGACCGACCAATCAGCCCCAGCATTTT
CASSMGGPTNQPQHF
>NA|TRBJ2-5|NA|TRBV5-5
TGTGCCAGCAGCTTGGCTACAGTAGGAGAGACCCAGTACTTC
CASSLATVGETQYF